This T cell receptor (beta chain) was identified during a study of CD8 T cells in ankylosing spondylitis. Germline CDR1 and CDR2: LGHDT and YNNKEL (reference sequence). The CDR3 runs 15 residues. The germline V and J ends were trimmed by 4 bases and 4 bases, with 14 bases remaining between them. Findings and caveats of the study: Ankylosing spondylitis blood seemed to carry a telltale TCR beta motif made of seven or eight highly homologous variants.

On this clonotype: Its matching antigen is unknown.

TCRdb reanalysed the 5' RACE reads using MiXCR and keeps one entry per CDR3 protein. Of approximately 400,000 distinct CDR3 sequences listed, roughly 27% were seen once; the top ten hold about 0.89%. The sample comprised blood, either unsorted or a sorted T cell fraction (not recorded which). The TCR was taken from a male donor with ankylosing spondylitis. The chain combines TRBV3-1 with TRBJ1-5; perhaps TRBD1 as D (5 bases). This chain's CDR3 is CASSPTRDGNQPQHF. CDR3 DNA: TGTGCCAGCAGCCCTACCCGGGACGGAAATCAGCCCCAGCATTTT.